This T cell receptor beta chain was retrieved from a study of cytomegalovirus exposure and HLA in healthy donors (dated by TCRdb to the late 2010s). Regarding the study in general: An earlier analysis of fewer than 750 of the donors reported roughly 300 Gb of sequence data and 95 million to 140 million unique TCR beta sequences obtained from around 170 million T cells. To study patterns of TCR occurrence, a later analysis re-analyzed previously published TCR beta repertoires from several hundred donors and added high-resolution HLA genotyping. In an earlier analysis of roughly 600 of the donors, high-throughput TCR beta sequencing was used to judge whether each TCR beta V gene segment behaved as functional or pseudogenic. Of the roughly 410 genotyped donors, less than 85% were placed in the genetic ancestry cluster associated with self-reported Caucasian donors. All discovery cohort repertoires had been generated using a single sequencing platform. A later genetic analysis took genome-wide SNP genotypes for about 60% of the roughly 670 donors and used that subset as a discovery cohort. Across 300 to 400 genotyped donors of the cohort, an average of about 250,000 unique TCR beta nucleotide sequences per donor were sequenced, and roughly a sixth of those sequences were non-productive. About 280 gigabases of sequencing data and around 87 million unique TCR sequences were included in an early release covering under 650 HLA-typed donors. A separate validation cohort of approximately 130 different subjects was used in addition to the 666-subject first cohort. Rather than using new phenotypic data, the later analysis identified candidate immune exposures from TCR beta sequences and from how often those sequences occurred across donors. The study used immunosequencing to profile the T cell repertoires of 600 to 850 subjects and linked those repertoires to cytomegalovirus serostatus. The aim of the study was to test whether cataloging public T cell receptors could identify signatures of past pathogen exposure. Donor age, sex, ethnicity and CMV serostatus were collected together with the repertoire data. Roughly five DR-DQ haplotypes were handled as single units for association and clustering, since linkage in the cohort was strong. The study combined high-throughput TCR immunosequencing, statistical association of individual TCRs with disease status, and machine learning to predict cytomegalovirus infection status. HLA typing included class I and class II loci at four-digit resolution. The number of donors typed differed by locus, with about 629-630 for A, B, C, DRB1 and DQB1, roughly 520 for DQA1, 600 to 610 for DPA1, and 400 to 490 for DPB1.

General findings and caveats noted by the study authors: In a later analysis, HLA-associated TCR beta chains showed more clonal expansion and lower generation probabilities than non-associated chains that were equally common. It was suggested by the authors that the approach could potentially be generalized to other disease states and immunological phenotypes. The presence/absence analyses assumed that sequencing depth was roughly uniform across donors, and that assumption may not be true. Three of the identified cytomegalovirus-associated TCR beta chains were confirmed in vitro to be specific for cytomegalovirus antigens. In a later analysis, TCR association rates were found to vary across HLA loci, with the most associated TCRs seen for DRB1 alleles and the fewest for HLA-C alleles. A further reported finding was that TCR beta sequences accurately predicted the HLA-A and HLA-B alleles for most subjects in the first cohort. The 87-base-pair reads could not distinguish some IMGT-functional V segments, including TRBV6-2 and TRBV6-3, so those segments were excluded. In a later genetic analysis, fewer N-insertions in productive TCRs were reported among donors in an Asian-associated ancestry cluster than the approximately 710-donor mean. The earlier analysis of some 540 of the donors excluded approximately 17 rarely observed V segments, including chromosome 9 orphons, because counts were too low. Assigning TCR associations to individual alleles was difficult when HLA alleles, especially DR and DQ, strongly co-occurred. An earlier analysis of approximately 540 of the donors showed that most TCR beta V segments appeared in productive rearrangements either about 87% or about 30% of the time, which broadly matched IMGT annotations. This cohort had only TCR beta chains sequenced, and the lack of alpha or paired-chain data limited which features could be detected. In a later analysis, most CMV-associated TCR beta chains were found to appear HLA-restricted, with HLA associations seemingly driven largely by CMV exposure. For the cohort, immune exposure information was limited to CMV serostatus. In a later analysis, several top co-occurrence clusters were reported to appear linked to parvovirus B19, influenza, CMV and Epstein-Barr virus. The classifier was reported to diagnose cytomegalovirus status with high specificity and sensitivity in both the original cohort and the validation cohort. The sequencing pipeline was judged likely to have produced a cluster of highly shared sequence variants as a technical artifact. The study listed 170 or so TCR beta chains as associated with cytomegalovirus. Correlated functional status among segregating V segments might reflect linkage disequilibrium, but an unknown experimental factor could not be ruled out. Because HLA typing was missing for some donors at each locus, association tests included only the typed subset. At a false discovery rate of 0.05, a later analysis linked approximately 18,000 TCR beta sequences to specific HLA alleles. V-gene and J-gene trimming of TCR beta chains was associated with a missense DCLRE1C variant in a later genetic analysis, and the association was replicated in an independent cohort. Most TCR sequences were seen in very few donors, while some public TCRs were found in many individuals.

The library was made by the immunoSEQ multiplex PCR assay. For the multiplex PCR, a mixture combining 60 forward primers for TCR Vbeta segments and 13 reverse primers for TCR Jbeta segments was used. The CDR3 region of rearranged TCR beta genes was amplified from genomic DNA by a multiplex PCR assay. Amplified TCR beta libraries were sequenced as 87-base-pair reads on the Illumina HiSeq System. Processing in the source paper ran as follows. A later analysis counted some 80 million unique TCR beta chains across the 650 to 700 repertoires, and roughly 11 million of these chains were shared by at least two donors. Raw reads were error-corrected and collapsed into unique sequences by a nearest-neighbor algorithm in which closely related sequences were merged to remove PCR and sequencing errors. To assign V, D and J gene segments, CDR3 sequences were aligned to IMGT reference sequences. For a sequence to be retained, a match of at least six nucleotides was required to both a V gene segment and a J gene segment. Rearrangements were classified as productive when the CDR3 lacked stop codons and remained in frame with V and J, and all other rearrangements were classified as non-productive. CDR3 was defined by IMGT convention, running from the second conserved V-encoded cysteine to the conserved J-encoded phenylalanine. In an earlier analysis of 587 of the donors, sequences lacking an unambiguous match to a single V gene segment were excluded. In an earlier analysis of about 590 of the donors, a V segment was called functional when productive rearrangements were above 56.7%, and segregating when the standard deviation between donors exceeded 5%. A statistical classification framework was built to diagnose cytomegalovirus status from the catalog of TCR beta chain sequences. A later analysis assigned V and J genes by comparing TCR nucleotide sequences with IMGT/GENE-DB human TR gene sequences. Using the TCRdist pipeline, a later analysis assigned CDR3 sequences along with most-parsimonious VDJ recombination scenarios. In a later analysis, each TCR beta chain was defined by its CDR3 amino acid sequence together with its V-gene family, and reads without a unique V-gene family were excluded. To address suspected cross-contamination and a sequencing artifact, a later analysis removed over 500 highly shared, low-generation-probability nucleotide sequences. In a later analysis, a clonal expansion index was calculated for each public chain from normalized within-repertoire ranks of inferred template counts. A later analysis computed generation probabilities with a VDJ recombination model fitted to out-of-frame rearrangements, and checked the results against IGoR. A later analysis scored TCR-TCR, TCR-HLA and TCR-CMV co-occurrence with hypergeometric tests, applying a repertoire-size bias correction to TCR pairs. In a later analysis, false discovery rates were estimated by permuting HLA or CMV assignments 20 times. In a later analysis, co-occurring TCRs were grouped using DBSCAN, and TCRdist sequence similarity was added for clustering within HLA-allele-positive subsets. Repertoires with fewer than 30,000 or more than 120,000 public chains, plus five repertoires with anomalous nucleotide sharing, were excluded from co-occurrence clustering. In TCRdb, the immuneACCESS table is reduced to in-frame sequences with V and J assigned. These tables do not hold every clone; where another copy was compared, an unresolved V gene accounts for under half, and the others remain unexplained. The DNA was the basis for D and trimming; V, J and clone size are from that table. The sample has roughly 160,000 clones on record, roughly 85% of them singletons. The ten most abundant clones make up approximately 2.5% of the sample.

Comments on this clone: The specificity of this receptor is unknown. Base-call qualities are not available, and no considerably larger clone is one nucleotide away.

Measured from the cysteine to the phenylalanine, the CDR3 is 15 residues long. Only the CDR3 DNA stays, 45 bases, in frame from base 1. The V and J ends are trimmed by 5 bases and 8 bases, leaving 21 bases between them. The germline V gene yields SGHTA for CDR1 and FQGNSA for CDR2. The cohort was made up of 500 to 850 healthy bone marrow donors. At the time of sampling, every cohort member was nominally healthy, though immune exposures that went unrecorded were likely present. The donor tested CMV seropositive and was one of the 289 seropositive cohort members. A peripheral blood sample was provided by each donor, and peripheral blood mononuclear cells were used for TCR beta sequencing. Genomic DNA extraction from the blood cell samples was performed with the Qiagen DNeasy Blood Extraction Kit.

The TCR originated in a man aged 25 to 40 in good health and CMV-seropositive. The chain is encoded by TRBV7-2 joined to TRBJ1-1; a tentative D call is TRBD1 (5 bases match). The sample consisted of PBMCs. The DNA is TGTGCCAGCAGCATATATACAGGACCCGCAAGGGAAGCTTTCTTT. This codes for CASSIYTGPAREAFF. Here the CDR3 is joined to the reference TRBV7-2 and TRBJ1-1 genes, and the full variable domain is: GAGVSQSPSNKVTEKGKDVELRCDPISGHTALYWYRQSLGQGLEFLIYFQGNSAPDKSGLPSDRFSAERTGGSVSTLTIQRTQQEDSAVYLCASSIYTGPAREAFFGQGTRLTVV.